Sequencing of this T cell receptor (beta chain) was carried out in a study of early T cells in non-severe SARS-CoV-2 infection. Study context: The input, bulk RNA from unsorted whole blood, was sequenced, and chains were unpaired. Overall study results and limits: Sequences matched to VDJdb favored anti-spike CD8 responses, while private and CD4 specificities were missed.

Unique molecular identifiers were added to individual cDNA molecules. TCRdb re-derived calls from the 5' RACE reads in MiXCR, one entry per CDR3 protein. The profile shows under 40,000 distinct CDR3 sequences, 6.3% of them singletons. This clonotype was seen ten or more times. Its antigen is still unknown. There are 14 residues in the CDR3. The ends were cut back, 5 bases at V and 0 bases at J, with 10 bases in the middle. This clonotype originated in an adult who was a healthcare worker with PCR-confirmed SARS-CoV-2 infection or an uninfected control (not recorded which). The sequenced material came from whole blood. This chain uses TRBV12-3 or TRBV12-4 with TRBJ2-5; no firm D call. The CDR3 nucleotides read TGTGCCAGCAGTCTGATAGGGTACCAAGAGACCCAGTACTTC. Translating it yields CASSLIGYQETQYF.